The present T cell receptor beta chain was sequenced within a study of cytomegalovirus exposure and HLA in healthy donors. Looking at the study overall: A later analysis reported the approximately 120 validation repertoires used the same platform as the 550 to 800 first-cohort repertoires. General study points: Researchers counted roughly 150 TCR beta chains as cytomegalovirus-associated.

Separate from the approximately 720-subject first cohort, the 120-subject validation cohort was the one that the donors belonged to. The CDR3 loop spans 14 amino acids. After removal of 3 bases from V and 7 bases from J, the junction contained 7 bases not matched to a gene. Germline CDR1 is SGHNT and CDR2 is YYREEE (reference sequence). About this clone: Its specificity is unknown.

Only in-frame clones appear in the TCRdb table, and some are missing; sequencing was by immunoSEQ multiplex PCR. The sample shows more than 50,000 clones, roughly nine tenths of them seen only once. V gene TRBV5-4 combines with J gene TRBJ2-1, with TRBD2 matching over 7 bases. This sequence was found in a woman in her thirties in good health and CMV-seronegative. The sequencing sample was made of PBMCs. CDR3 in DNA: TGTGCCAGCAGCTCCCCCAAAGCGGGGAATGAGCAGTTCTTC. It is translated as CASSSPKAGNEQFF.